This T cell receptor beta chain was observed in a study of T cell clones after liver transplantation. The assay was immunoSEQ multiplex PCR, and TCRdb's table has in-frame clones only and misses some. The data hold 20,000 to 25,000 clones, with about four fifths observed a single time. The CDR3 runs to 14 residues. V was trimmed by 1 base and J by 4 bases, leaving 7 bases between them. Germline loops: CDR1 SGHDN, CDR2 FVKESK. Source: CD8+ T cells from blood, taken roughly 55 months after liver transplant. This clonotype was sampled from a human patient who received a liver transplant. Certain T cells may be donor cells from the graft. The J gene is TRBJ2-2, the V gene TRBV14; D might be TRBD2 (5 bases). The CDR3 DNA follows: TGTGCCAGCAGCCAAGCGCTAGCCACCGGGGAGCTGTTTTTT. Translating gives CASSQALATGELFF.